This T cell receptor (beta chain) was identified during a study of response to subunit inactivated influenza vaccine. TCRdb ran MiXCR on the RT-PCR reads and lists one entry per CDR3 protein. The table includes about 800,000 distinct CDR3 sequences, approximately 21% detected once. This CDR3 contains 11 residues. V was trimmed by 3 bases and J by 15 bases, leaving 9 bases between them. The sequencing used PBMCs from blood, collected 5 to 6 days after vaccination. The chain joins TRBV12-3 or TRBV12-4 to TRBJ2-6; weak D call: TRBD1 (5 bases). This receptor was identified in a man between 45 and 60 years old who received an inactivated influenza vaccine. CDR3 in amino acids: CASSFRVALTF. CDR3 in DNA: TGTGCCAGCAGTTTCAGGGTTGCCCTGACTTTC.